This T cell receptor (beta chain) was found in a study of T cells in Graves' hyperthyroidism and ophthalmopathy. If no ophthalmopathy progression occurred within 18 months, Graves' hyperthyroidism was stable. Each diagnosis was grounded in clinical symptoms, serum thyroxine and TRAb, thyroid ultrasound, and orbital computed tomography. Germline CDR1 MNHNS, CDR2 SASEGT. The V gene lost 4 bases and the J gene lost 4 bases, with 12 bases spanning the gap. The CDR3 extends over 14 amino acids. Amplified regions were TCR beta CDR3 sequences from RNA transcripts. The TCR CDR3 first-round RT-PCR relied on the HTBI primer set. TCRdb ran MiXCR on the multiplex PCR reads and lists one entry per CDR3 protein. The table has hundreds of thousands of distinct CDR3 sequences, 16% seen once.

What was sequenced was blood. The chain is built from TRBV6-1 and TRBJ2-3, with no clear D. The TCR was taken from a woman aged 18-29 years with Graves' hyperthyroidism. CDR3 bases: TGTGCCAGCAGTGTAATCGCAGATGCAGATACGCAGTATTTT. This translates into CASSVIADADTQYF.